The rows below give T cell receptor beta chains drawn from one sample of a study of CD8 T cells in ankylosing spondylitis. TCRdb itself ran the 5' RACE reads through MiXCR, one entry per CDR3 protein. The sample lists about 450,000 distinct CDR3 sequences; roughly 27% were seen once. Material for sequencing was blood, either unsorted or a sorted T cell fraction (not recorded which). These receptors came from a male donor with ankylosing spondylitis. Both conserved end residues are part of each CDR3. Each record gives: V gene, J gene, clone size, D gene, CDR3 DNA, CDR3 protein. The D gene is left open where the match is weak. Expanded clones are given a class, and other clones once, few, many or no size at all.

v_gene: TRBV5-1
j_gene: TRBJ2-7
abundance: few
d_gene: TRBD2
CDR3nt: TGCGCCAGCAGCTTGTTGAGCGGGAGGAGCGAGCAGTACTTC
CDR3aa: CASSLLSGRSEQYF

v_gene: TRBV5-4
j_gene: TRBJ2-4
abundance: NA
d_gene: TRBD1
CDR3nt: TGTGCCAGCAGCGGGTGGGGACAGGGACCACTAGCCAAAAACATTCAGTACTTC
CDR3aa: CASSGWGQGPLAKNIQYF

v_gene: TRBV3-1
j_gene: TRBJ2-5
abundance: few
d_gene: NA
CDR3nt: TGTGCCAGCAGCCAAGGTGGGGGGTTTCGAGAGACCCAGTACTTC
CDR3aa: CASSQGGGFRETQYF

v_gene: TRBV2
j_gene: TRBJ2-1
abundance: NA
d_gene: NA
CDR3nt: TGTGCCAGCAGGGATCAGGGCGTTGAGCAGTTCTTC
CDR3aa: CASRDQGVEQFF

v_gene: TRBV18
j_gene: TRBJ2-7
abundance: NA
d_gene: TRBD2
CDR3nt: TGTGCCAGCTCCCTATCCGGGACTATCACCTACGAGCAGTACTTC
CDR3aa: CASSLSGTITYEQYF

v_gene: TRBV7-2
j_gene: TRBJ2-7
abundance: few
d_gene: NA
CDR3nt: TGTGCCAGCAGCCCGCTGGCACAGGGCTACGAGCAGTACTTC
CDR3aa: CASSPLAQGYEQYF

v_gene: TRBV29-1
j_gene: TRBJ2-7
abundance: many
d_gene: TRBD2
CDR3nt: TGCAGCGTCGCCACTAGCGCCTCCTACGAGCAGTACTTC
CDR3aa: CSVATSASYEQYF

v_gene: TRBV4-2
j_gene: TRBJ2-2
abundance: few
d_gene: TRBD2
CDR3nt: TGTGCCAGCAGCCCTGGTTTTTGGCGGGAGGGCGCCGGGGAGCTGTTTTTT
CDR3aa: CASSPGFWREGAGELFF

v_gene: TRBV6-1
j_gene: TRBJ2-1
abundance: once
d_gene: NA
CDR3nt: TGTGCCAGCAGCTCGCACGGACAGCCCTACAATGAGCAGTTCTTC
CDR3aa: CASSSHGQPYNEQFF

v_gene: TRBV18
j_gene: TRBJ2-2
abundance: NA
d_gene: TRBD1
CDR3nt: TGTGCCAGCTCACTCGGACAGGACAACACCGGGGAGCTGTTTTTT
CDR3aa: CASSLGQDNTGELFF

v_gene: TRBV2
j_gene: TRBJ1-4
abundance: NA
d_gene: NA
CDR3nt: TGTGCCAGCAGTGAAGACAGGGTAGCGACTAATGAAAAACTGTTTTTT
CDR3aa: CASSEDRVATNEKLFF

v_gene: TRBV20-1
j_gene: TRBJ2-3
abundance: NA
d_gene: TRBD2
CDR3nt: TGCAGTGCAAGCGGCTTGACTAGCGGGACGATAGATACGCAGTATTTT
CDR3aa: CSASGLTSGTIDTQYF

v_gene: TRBV29-1
j_gene: TRBJ2-1
abundance: few
d_gene: TRBD2
CDR3nt: TGCAGCGTTGGTCCTAGCGGGAGGGCCAATGAGCAGTTCTTC
CDR3aa: CSVGPSGRANEQFF

v_gene: TRBV11-3
j_gene: TRBJ2-5
abundance: few
d_gene: TRBD2
CDR3nt: TGTGCCAGCAGCGCCCGCGGGGGGCAAGAGACCCAGTACTTC
CDR3aa: CASSARGGQETQYF

v_gene: TRBV9
j_gene: TRBJ2-1
abundance: few
d_gene: NA
CDR3nt: TGTGCCAGCAGCCCCCGGTTGAGGGTCAATGAGCAGTTCTTC
CDR3aa: CASSPRLRVNEQFF

v_gene: TRBV12-3/TRBV12-4
j_gene: TRBJ2-1
abundance: NA
d_gene: TRBD2
CDR3nt: TGTGCCAGCAGTTCCGGGACTAGCGACTATAATGAGCAGTTCTTC
CDR3aa: CASSSGTSDYNEQFF

v_gene: TRBV7-2
j_gene: TRBJ1-6
abundance: NA
d_gene: TRBD1
CDR3nt: TGTGCCAGCAGCTTAGAGGGGACAAGGGGGCGTTCACCCCTCCACTTT
CDR3aa: CASSLEGTRGRSPLHF

v_gene: TRBV6-5
j_gene: TRBJ1-6
abundance: NA
d_gene: NA
CDR3nt: TGTGCCAGCAGTTACGCAGGCTCATTTAATTCACCCCTCCACTTT
CDR3aa: CASSYAGSFNSPLHF

v_gene: TRBV20-1
j_gene: TRBJ2-5
abundance: few
d_gene: TRBD2
CDR3nt: TGCAGTGCTAGGGGACTAGCGGGCAATTTGCAGACCCAGTACTTC
CDR3aa: CSARGLAGNLQTQYF

v_gene: TRBV11-2
j_gene: TRBJ2-1
abundance: NA
d_gene: TRBD2
CDR3nt: TGTGCCAGCAGCTCACGGACTAGCGGGTGGGGGAATGAGCAGTTCTTC
CDR3aa: CASSSRTSGWGNEQFF

v_gene: TRBV15
j_gene: TRBJ2-1
abundance: few
d_gene: TRBD2
CDR3nt: TGTGCCACCAGCAGAGGACAACTAGCGAATGAGCAGTTCTTC
CDR3aa: CATSRGQLANEQFF

v_gene: TRBV3-1
j_gene: TRBJ1-4
abundance: NA
d_gene: NA
CDR3nt: TGTGCCAGCAGCCAAGACACTAGGGGGATGTTTTTT
CDR3aa: CASSQDTRGMFF

v_gene: TRBV3-1
j_gene: TRBJ1-3
abundance: NA
d_gene: NA
CDR3nt: TGTGCCAGCAGCCATTCACCGGGACGCTCTGCCCACACCATATATTTT
CDR3aa: CASSHSPGRSAHTIYF

v_gene: TRBV24-1
j_gene: TRBJ1-2
abundance: few
d_gene: NA
CDR3nt: TGTGCCACCAGTGATTTGAACAGAGCCTATGGCTACACCTTC
CDR3aa: CATSDLNRAYGYTF